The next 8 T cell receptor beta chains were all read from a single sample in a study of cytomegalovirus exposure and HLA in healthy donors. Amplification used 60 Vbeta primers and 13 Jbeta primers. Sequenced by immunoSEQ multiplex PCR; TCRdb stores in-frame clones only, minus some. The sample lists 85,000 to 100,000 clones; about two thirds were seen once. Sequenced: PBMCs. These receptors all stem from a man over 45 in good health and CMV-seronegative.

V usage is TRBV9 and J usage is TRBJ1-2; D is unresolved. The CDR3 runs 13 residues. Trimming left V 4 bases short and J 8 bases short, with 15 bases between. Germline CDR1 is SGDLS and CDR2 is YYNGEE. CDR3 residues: CASSPPGKGGYTF. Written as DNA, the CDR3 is TGTGCCAGCAGCCCCCCGGGGAAGGGAGGCTACACCTTC.

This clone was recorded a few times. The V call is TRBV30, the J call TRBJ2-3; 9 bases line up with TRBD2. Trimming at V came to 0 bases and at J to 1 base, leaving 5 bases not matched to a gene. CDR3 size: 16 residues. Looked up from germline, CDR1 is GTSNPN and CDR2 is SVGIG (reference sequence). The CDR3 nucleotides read TGTGCCTGGAGTGTACATGCGGGAGGGGGCACAGATACGCAGTATTTT. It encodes CAWSVHAGGGTDTQYF.

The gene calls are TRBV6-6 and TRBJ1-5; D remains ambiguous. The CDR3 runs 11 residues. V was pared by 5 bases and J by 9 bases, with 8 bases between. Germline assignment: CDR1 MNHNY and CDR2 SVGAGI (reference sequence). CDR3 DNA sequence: TGTGCCAGCAGTCCTCCAGGGCCCCAGCATTTT. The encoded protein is CASSPPGPQHF.

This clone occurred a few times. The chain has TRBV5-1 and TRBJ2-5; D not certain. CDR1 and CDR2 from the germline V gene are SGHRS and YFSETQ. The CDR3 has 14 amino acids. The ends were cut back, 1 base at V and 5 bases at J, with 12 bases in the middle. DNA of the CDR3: TGCGCCAGCAGCTTGTATCCAGGATCGGAGACCCAGTACTTC. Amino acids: CASSLYPGSETQYF.

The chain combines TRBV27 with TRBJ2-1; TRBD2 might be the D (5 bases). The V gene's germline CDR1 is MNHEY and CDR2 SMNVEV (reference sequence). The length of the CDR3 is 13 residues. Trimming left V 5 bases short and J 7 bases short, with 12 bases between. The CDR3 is CASSVTILNEQFF. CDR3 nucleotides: TGTGCCAGCAGTGTGACTATTTTGAATGAGCAGTTCTTC.

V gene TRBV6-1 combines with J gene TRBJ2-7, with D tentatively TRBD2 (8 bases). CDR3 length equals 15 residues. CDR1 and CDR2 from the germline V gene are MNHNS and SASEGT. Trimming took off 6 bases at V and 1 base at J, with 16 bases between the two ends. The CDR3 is CASRVSGTVSYEQYF. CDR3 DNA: TGTGCCAGCAGGGTTAGCGGGACAGTTTCCTACGAGCAGTACTTC.

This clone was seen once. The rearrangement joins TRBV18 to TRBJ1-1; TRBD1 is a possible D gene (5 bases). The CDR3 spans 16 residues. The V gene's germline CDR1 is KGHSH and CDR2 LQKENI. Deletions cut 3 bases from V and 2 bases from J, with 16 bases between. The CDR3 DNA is TGTGCCAGCTCACCGGTTCTCGGAGGGGATAACACTGAAGCTTTCTTT. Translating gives CASSPVLGGDNTEAFF.

The CDR3 nucleotides are TGTGCCAGCAGTTACGGACTAGCGGTCTACAATGAGCAGTTCTTC. Translated, it gives CASSYGLAVYNEQFF. J is TRBJ2-1 and V is TRBV6-6; 10 bases are a match to TRBD2. Germline V gives CDR1 MNHNY, CDR2 SVGAGI (reference sequence). This CDR3 comprises 15 residues. J gave up 3 bases and V 2 bases, and 1 base lay outside the gene matches.